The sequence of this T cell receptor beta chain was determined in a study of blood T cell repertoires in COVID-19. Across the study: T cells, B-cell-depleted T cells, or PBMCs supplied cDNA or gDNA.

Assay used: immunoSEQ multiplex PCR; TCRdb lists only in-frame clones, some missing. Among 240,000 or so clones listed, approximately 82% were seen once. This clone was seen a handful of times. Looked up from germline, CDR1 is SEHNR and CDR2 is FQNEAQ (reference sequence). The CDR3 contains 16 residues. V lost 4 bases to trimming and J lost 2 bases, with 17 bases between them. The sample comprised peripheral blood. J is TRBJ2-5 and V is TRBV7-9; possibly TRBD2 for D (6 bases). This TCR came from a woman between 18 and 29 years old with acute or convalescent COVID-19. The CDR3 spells CASSWTLIAVQETQYF. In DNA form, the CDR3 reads TGTGCCAGCAGCTGGACCCTAATAGCGGTTCAAGAGACCCAGTACTTC. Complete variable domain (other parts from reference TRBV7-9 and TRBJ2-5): DTGVSQNPRHKITKRGQNVTFRCDPISEHNRLYWYRQTLGQGPEFLTYFQNEAQLEKSRLLSDRFSAERPKGSFSTLEIQRTEQGDSAMYLCASSWTLIAVQETQYFGPGTRLLVL.